This T cell receptor (beta chain) was observed in a study of blood T cell repertoires in COVID-19. On the study more broadly: T cells, B-cell-depleted T cells, or PBMCs provided the cDNA or gDNA that served as material.

Participants were placed into cohorts based on the clinical history they reported. Someone with COVID-19 had been met by exposed participants within 2 weeks before study entry. Methods used by the authors: Estimation of nucleated cell counts was performed using reference gene primer amplification. Measured with immunoSEQ multiplex PCR; TCRdb has only the in-frame clones, and not every one. Clone size and the V and J calls come from that table; the DNA yielded D and trimming. The table has 250,000 or so clones, 85% to 95% seen once; the top ten hold 2.5% to 3%. The sequence was collected from a man aged 35-49 years who had been exposed to COVID-19. Sequenced: PBMCs or T cells enriched from blood (not recorded which).

The CDR3 nucleotides read TGTGCCAGCAGCTTAACCACCGTGGGGGGTAGCTATGGCTACACCTTC. Encoded protein: CASSLTTVGGSYGYTF. The chain couples TRBV7-2 to TRBJ1-2; possible D gene TRBD1, 5 bases. V was shortened by 2 bases and J by 4 bases, with 17 bases between the two germline ends. Germline lookup yields CDR1 SGHTA and CDR2 FQGNSA. The CDR3 loop spans 16 amino acids.